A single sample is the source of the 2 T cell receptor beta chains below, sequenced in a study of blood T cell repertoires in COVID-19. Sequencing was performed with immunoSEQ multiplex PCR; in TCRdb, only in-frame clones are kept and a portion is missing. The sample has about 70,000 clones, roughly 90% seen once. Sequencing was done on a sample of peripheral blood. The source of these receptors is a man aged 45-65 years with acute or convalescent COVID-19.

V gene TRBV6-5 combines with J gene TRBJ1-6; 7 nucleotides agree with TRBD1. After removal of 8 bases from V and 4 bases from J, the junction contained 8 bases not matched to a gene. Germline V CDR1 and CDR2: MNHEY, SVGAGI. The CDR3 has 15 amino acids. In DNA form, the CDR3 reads TGTGCCAGCCTACCGAGGACAGGATATAATTCACCCCTCCACTTT. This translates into CASLPRTGYNSPLHF.

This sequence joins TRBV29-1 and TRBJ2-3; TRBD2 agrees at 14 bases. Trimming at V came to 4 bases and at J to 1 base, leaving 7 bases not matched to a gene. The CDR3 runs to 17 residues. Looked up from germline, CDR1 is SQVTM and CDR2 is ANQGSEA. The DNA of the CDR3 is TGCAGCGTTGGAGGGACTAGCGGGAGTCTCGGCACAGATACGCAGTATTTT. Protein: CSVGGTSGSLGTDTQYF.